This T cell receptor beta chain stems from a study of blood T cell repertoires in COVID-19 (dated by TCRdb to 2018 to 2020). About the full investigation: Samples from collaborators originated in the United States, Italy and Spain and spanned both the acute and convalescent phases of COVID-19. The material from the prospective study consisted of cDNA or gDNA derived from T cells, B-cell-depleted T cells, or PBMCs. The dataset comprised deeply sampled blood TCRbeta repertoires from subjects exposed to, actively infected with, or recovered from COVID-19. The repertoires were released in a freely available public database intended as a resource for research on the immune response to SARS-CoV-2. Samples were obtained from the ongoing ImmuneRACE study (first 160 participants) and from 1,254 subjects provided by 6 global collaborators. The sample metadata nearly always contained a de-identified subject ID, COVID-19 status, age in years and sex. Where available, HLA class I and class II types were taken from metadata supplied by the sample provider and were not determined by assay-based typing. Paper-wide results and their limitations: The amount of clinical and demographic metadata varied by source and participant and was provided uncurated.

Whole blood was collected in K2EDTA tubes by collaborating institutions according to the institutions' own protocols. Collaborator samples were shipped for TCRbeta analysis as frozen whole blood, isolated PBMCs, or DNA extracted from either sample type. TCRbeta CDR3 regions were amplified from genomic DNA using the immunoSEQ Assay, a bias-controlled multiplex PCR. The authors processed their data as follows. The number of nucleated cells in each sample was estimated by amplification of reference gene primers within the assay. To quantify the absolute abundance of each unique TCRbeta CDR3 rearrangement, sequence reads were collapsed and filtered. For each sample, productive Simpson clonality was calculated as the square root of Simpson's diversity index across productive rearrangements. TCRdb obtained this table from immuneACCESS and retained in-frame rearrangements with V and J assigned. These tables miss some clones; where compared with another copy, unresolved V genes account for less than half of the shortfall, and the remainder is unexplained. D and trimming come from the DNA, and the V and J calls and clone size come from that table. Here the sample has 110,000 to 150,000 clones; roughly 80% occur a single time. Roughly 8% of the sample goes to the ten largest clones.

The junction shows trimming of 0 bases on V and 0 bases on J, plus 7 bases between the germline ends. CDR1 SGHRS and CDR2 YFSETQ are derived from the germline V gene. Inclusive of the bounding cysteine and phenylalanine, the CDR3 is 14 residues long. The entry retains the CDR3 DNA only, 42 bases that are in frame from base 1. About this clone itself: Its antigen remains undetermined. Base qualities are not provided; no much larger clone lies one nucleotide away.

The V gene is TRBV5-1 and the J gene is TRBJ2-7; D gene: possibly TRBD2, on 6 matching bases. The receptor comes from a human donor in a cohort sampled during active COVID-19. Sequencing input: peripheral blood. The CDR3 loop reads CASSLGGLSYEQYF. The DNA sequence is given as TGCGCCAGCAGCTTGGGGGGACTCTCCTACGAGCAGTACTTC.